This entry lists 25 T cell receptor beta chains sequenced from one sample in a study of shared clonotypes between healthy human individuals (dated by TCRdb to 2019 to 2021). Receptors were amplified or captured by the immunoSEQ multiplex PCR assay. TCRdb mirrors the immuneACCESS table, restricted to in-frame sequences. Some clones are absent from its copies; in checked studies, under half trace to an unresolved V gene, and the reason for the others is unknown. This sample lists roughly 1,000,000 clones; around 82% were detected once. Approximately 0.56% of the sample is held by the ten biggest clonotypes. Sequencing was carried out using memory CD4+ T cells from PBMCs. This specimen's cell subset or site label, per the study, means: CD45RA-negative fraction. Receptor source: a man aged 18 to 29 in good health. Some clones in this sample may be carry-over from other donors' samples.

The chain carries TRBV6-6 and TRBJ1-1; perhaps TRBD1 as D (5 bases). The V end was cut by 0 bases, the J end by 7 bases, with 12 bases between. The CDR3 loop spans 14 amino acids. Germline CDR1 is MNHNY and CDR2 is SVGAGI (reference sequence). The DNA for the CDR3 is TGTGCCAGCAGTTACTCCCGGGACGGAGTTGAAGCTTTCTTT. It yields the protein CASSYSRDGVEAFF.

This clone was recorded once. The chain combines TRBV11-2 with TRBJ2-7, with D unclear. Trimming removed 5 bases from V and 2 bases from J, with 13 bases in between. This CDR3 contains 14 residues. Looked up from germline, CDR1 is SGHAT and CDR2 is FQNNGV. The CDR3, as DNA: TGTGCCAGCAGCCCCTCGACGGCTCCCTACGAGCAGTACTTC. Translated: CASSPSTAPYEQYF.

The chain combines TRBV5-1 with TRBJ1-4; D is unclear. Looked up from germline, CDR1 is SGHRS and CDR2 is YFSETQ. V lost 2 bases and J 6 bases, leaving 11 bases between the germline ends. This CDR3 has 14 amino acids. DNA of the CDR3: TGCGCCAGCAGCTTCGGACCAGTAGATGAAAAACTGTTTTTT. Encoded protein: CASSFGPVDEKLFF.

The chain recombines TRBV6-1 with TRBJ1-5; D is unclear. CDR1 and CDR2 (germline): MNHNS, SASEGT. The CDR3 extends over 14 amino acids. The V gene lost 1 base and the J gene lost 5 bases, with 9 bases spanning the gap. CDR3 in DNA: TGTGCCAGCAGTGAAGGCCTAGAAGATCAGCCCCAGCATTTT. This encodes CASSEGLEDQPQHF.

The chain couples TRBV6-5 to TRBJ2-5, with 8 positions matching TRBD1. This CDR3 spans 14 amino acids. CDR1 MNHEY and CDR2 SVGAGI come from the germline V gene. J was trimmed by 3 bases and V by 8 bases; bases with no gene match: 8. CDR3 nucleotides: TGTGCCAGCTACCGGACAGGGTCAAAAGAGACCCAGTACTTC. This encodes CASYRTGSKETQYF.

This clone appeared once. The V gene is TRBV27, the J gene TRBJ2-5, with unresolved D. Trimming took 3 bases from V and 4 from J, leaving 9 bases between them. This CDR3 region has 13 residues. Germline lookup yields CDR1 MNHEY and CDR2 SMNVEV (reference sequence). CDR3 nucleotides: TGTGCCAGCAGTTTCCGCCTTTTAGAGACCCAGTACTTC. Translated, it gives CASSFRLLETQYF.

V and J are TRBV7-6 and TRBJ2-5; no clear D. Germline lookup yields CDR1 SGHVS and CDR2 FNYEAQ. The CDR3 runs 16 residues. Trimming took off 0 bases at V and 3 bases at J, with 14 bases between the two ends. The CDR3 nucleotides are TGTGCCAGCAGCTTAGCAAGACTGGCAGATAAAGAGACCCAGTACTTC. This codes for CASSLARLADKETQYF.

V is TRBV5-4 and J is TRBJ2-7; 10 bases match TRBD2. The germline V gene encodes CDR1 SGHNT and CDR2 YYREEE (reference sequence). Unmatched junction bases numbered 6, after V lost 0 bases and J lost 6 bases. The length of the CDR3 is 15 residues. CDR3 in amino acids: CASSLATSGKVEQYF. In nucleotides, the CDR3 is TGTGCCAGCAGCTTGGCAACTAGCGGGAAAGTCGAGCAGTACTTC.

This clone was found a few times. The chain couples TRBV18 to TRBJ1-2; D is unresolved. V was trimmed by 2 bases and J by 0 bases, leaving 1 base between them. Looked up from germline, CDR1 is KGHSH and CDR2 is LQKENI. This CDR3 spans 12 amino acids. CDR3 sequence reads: CASSPTNYGYTF. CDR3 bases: TGTGCCAGCTCACCAACTAACTATGGCTACACCTTC.

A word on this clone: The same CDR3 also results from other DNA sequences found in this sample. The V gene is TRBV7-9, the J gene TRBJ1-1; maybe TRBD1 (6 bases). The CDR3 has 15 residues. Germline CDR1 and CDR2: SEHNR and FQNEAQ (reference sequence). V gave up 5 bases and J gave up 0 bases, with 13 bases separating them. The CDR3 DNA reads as TGTGCCAGCAGCCCGAAAGACAGGCTGAACACTGAAGCTTTCTTT. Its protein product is CASSPKDRLNTEAFF.

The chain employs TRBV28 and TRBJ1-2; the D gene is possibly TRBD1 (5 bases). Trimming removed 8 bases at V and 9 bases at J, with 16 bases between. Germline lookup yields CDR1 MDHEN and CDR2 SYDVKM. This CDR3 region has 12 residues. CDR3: CASFRGKNSYTF. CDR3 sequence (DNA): TGTGCCAGCTTCCGGGGGAAGAATAGCTACACCTTC.

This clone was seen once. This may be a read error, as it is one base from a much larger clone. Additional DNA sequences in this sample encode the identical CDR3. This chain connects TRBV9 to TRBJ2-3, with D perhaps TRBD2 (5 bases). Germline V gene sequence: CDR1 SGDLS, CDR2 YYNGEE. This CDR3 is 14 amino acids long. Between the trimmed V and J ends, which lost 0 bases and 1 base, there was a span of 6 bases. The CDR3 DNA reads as TGTGCCAGCAGCGTAGTTAGCGGCACAGATACGCAGTATTTT. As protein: CASSVVSGTDTQYF.

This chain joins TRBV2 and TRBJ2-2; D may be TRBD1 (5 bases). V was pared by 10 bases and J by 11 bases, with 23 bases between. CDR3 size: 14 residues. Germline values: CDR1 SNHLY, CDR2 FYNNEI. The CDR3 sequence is CATMPVASQGELFF. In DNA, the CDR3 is TGTGCCACCATGCCTGTGGCTAGTCAGGGCGAGCTGTTTTTT.

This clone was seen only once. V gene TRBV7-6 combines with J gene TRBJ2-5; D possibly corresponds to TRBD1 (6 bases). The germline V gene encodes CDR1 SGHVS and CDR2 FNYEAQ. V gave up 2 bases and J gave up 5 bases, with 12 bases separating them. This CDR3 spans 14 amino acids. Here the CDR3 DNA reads TGTGCCAGCAGCTTACCGACAGGAAGGGAGACCCAGTACTTC. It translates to CASSLPTGRETQYF.

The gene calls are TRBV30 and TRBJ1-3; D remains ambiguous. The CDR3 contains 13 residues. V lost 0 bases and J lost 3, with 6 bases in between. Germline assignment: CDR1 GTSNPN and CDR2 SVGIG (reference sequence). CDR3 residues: CAWSVLRGNTIYF. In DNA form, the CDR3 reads TGTGCCTGGAGTGTACTTCGTGGAAACACCATATATTTT.

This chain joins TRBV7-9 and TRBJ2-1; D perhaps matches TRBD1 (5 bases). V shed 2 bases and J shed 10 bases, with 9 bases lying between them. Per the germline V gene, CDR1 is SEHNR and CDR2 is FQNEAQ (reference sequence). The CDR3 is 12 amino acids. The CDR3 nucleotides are TGTGCCAGCAGCTTACCTAGACAGGAGCAGTTCTTC. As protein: CASSLPRQEQFF.

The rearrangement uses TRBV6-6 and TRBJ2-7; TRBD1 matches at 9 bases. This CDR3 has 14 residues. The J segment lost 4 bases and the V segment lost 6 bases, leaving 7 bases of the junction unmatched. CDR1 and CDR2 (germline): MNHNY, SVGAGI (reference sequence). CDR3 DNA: TGTGCCAGCAGAGGGGGACAGGGAGCTTACGAGCAGTACTTC. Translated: CASRGGQGAYEQYF.

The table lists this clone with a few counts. The CDR3 bases are TGTGCCAGCAGTGAAAGTAAGGGTATTCAGCCCCAGCATTTT. This sequence encodes CASSESKGIQPQHF. V and J are TRBV6-1 and TRBJ1-5; D unclear. The length of the CDR3 is 14 residues. V lost 2 bases and J 6 bases, leaving 11 bases between the germline ends. Germline CDR1 reads MNHNS; CDR2 reads SASEGT.

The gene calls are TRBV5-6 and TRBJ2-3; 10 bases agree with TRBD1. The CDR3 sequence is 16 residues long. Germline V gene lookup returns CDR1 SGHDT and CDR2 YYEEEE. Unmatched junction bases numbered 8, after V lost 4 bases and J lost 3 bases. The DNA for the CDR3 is TGTGCCAGCAGCAAACGACAGGGGGCGAGGACAGATACGCAGTATTTT. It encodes CASSKRQGARTDTQYF.

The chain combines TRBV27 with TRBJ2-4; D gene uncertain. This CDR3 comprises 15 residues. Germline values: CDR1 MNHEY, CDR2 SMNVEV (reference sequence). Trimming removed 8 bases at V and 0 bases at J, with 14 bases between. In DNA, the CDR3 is TGTGCCAGCGCAGAGAACTTTCTAGCCAAAAACATTCAGTACTTC. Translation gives CASAENFLAKNIQYF.

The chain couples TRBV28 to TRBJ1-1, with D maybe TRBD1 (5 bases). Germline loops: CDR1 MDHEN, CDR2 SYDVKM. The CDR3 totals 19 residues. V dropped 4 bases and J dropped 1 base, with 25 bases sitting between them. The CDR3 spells CASSSPPGGGGRGNTEAFF. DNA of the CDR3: TGTGCCAGCAGTTCCCCCCCCGGGGGAGGCGGTCGGGGGAACACTGAAGCTTTCTTT.

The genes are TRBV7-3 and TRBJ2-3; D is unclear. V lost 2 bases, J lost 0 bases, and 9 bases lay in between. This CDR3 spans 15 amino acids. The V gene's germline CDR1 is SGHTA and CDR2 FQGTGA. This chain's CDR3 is CASSLSPHSTDTQYF. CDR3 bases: TGTGCCAGCAGCTTATCCCCCCATAGCACAGATACGCAGTATTTT.

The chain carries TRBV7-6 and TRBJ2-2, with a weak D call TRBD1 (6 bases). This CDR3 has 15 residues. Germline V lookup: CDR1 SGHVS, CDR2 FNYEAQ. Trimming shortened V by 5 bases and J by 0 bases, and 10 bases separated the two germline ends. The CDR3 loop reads CASSLGTSNTGELFF. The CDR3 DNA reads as TGTGCCAGCAGCCTCGGGACATCGAACACCGGGGAGCTGTTTTTT. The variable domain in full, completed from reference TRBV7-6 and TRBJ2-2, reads GAGVSQSPRYKVTKRGQDVALRCDPISGHVSLYWYRQALGQGPEFLTYFNYEAQQDKSGLPNDRFSAERPEGSISTLTIQRTEQRDSAMYRCASSLGTSNTGELFFGEGSRLTVL.

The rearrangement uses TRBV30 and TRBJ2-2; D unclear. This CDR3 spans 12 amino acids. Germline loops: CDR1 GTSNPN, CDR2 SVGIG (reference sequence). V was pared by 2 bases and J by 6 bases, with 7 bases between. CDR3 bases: TGTGCCTGGAGTCGGATGCCCGGGGAGCTGTTTTTT. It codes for CAWSRMPGELFF.

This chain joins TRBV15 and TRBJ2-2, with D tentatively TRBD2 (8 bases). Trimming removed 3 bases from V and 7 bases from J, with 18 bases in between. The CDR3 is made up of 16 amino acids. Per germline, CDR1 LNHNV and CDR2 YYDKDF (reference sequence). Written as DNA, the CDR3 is TGTGCCACCAGCAGGGGCGGGACAGCGGGGGACGGGGAGCTGTTTTTT. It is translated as CATSRGGTAGDGELFF.